A selection of T cell receptor beta chains follows, all from one sample in a study of OX40 agonist ivuxolimab in advanced cancers. The method was immunoSEQ multiplex PCR; TCRdb's version includes in-frame clones alone and lacks a portion of them. The repertoire holds around 77,000 clones, with approximately 78% as singletons. This specimen was CD4+ or CD8+ T cells sorted from blood, taken in a trial of the OX40 agonist ivuxolimab. The receptor source for this set is an adult with an advanced solid tumor such as melanoma, head and neck, liver or kidney cancer. Both conserved end residues are part of each CDR3. A D gene is named only where the DNA matches it firmly. Not all rows give a size; the values are once, few, many and, for expanded clones, a class.

d_gene,j_gene,v_gene,abundance,CDR3nt,CDR3aa
TRBD1,TRBJ1-2,TRBV6-1,.,TGTGCCAGCAGTGATGGGACAGGGTATGGCTACACCTTC,CASSDGTGYGYTF
.,TRBJ2-7,TRBV11-2,.,TGTGCCAGCAGCTCGCCTGGGGCTGGTAGCTACGAGCAGTACTTC,CASSSPGAGSYEQYF
.,TRBJ2-3,TRBV4-1,.,TGCGCCAGCAGCCCTTTCGAGGTGACAGGCGGGACGCAGTATTTT,CASSPFEVTGGTQYF
.,TRBJ1-2,TRBV6-5,.,TGTGCCAGCAGTTATGTCGCAAGCTATGGCTACACCTTC,CASSYVASYGYTF
.,TRBJ1-1,TRBV5-4,.,TGTGCCAGCAGCTTGGGGGGAGAGGGAGGCACTGAAGCTTTCTTT,CASSLGGEGGTEAFF
.,TRBJ2-7,TRBV28,.,TGTGCCACATACGCGGCTAACCCTCCCTACGAGCAGTACTTC,CATYAANPPYEQYF
.,TRBJ2-7,TRBV5-1,.,TGCGCCAGCAGCTTGGGTTCATCCTCCTACGAGCAGTACTTC,CASSLGSSSYEQYF
TRBD1,TRBJ1-2,TRBV6-5,.,TGTGCCAGCTGGGGGACAGGGGGAGCGAGGGGCTACACCTTC,CASWGTGGARGYTF
TRBD2,TRBJ2-7,TRBV2,.,TGTGCCAGCGGCTTGGAGACTAGCGGGAGACAGTCCTACGAGCAGTACTTC,CASGLETSGRQSYEQYF
.,TRBJ1-1,TRBV7-2,.,TGTGCCAGCAGCTGGCGAGACAGTGAAGCTTTCTTT,CASSWRDSEAFF
.,TRBJ2-7,TRBV27,.,TGTGCCAGCAGTTCCAAGGACATTTACGAGCAGTACTTC,CASSSKDIYEQYF
.,TRBJ2-4,TRBV7-2,once,TGTGCCAGCAGCCCCGACGGTCGCATTCAGTACTTC,CASSPDGRIQYF
.,TRBJ1-2,TRBV29-1,.,TGCAGCGTCTCGCGGACAGCGACTAACTATGGCTACACCTTC,CSVSRTATNYGYTF
.,TRBJ1-1,TRBV6-6,.,TGTGCCAGCAGTTACGGGGCACGGAACACTGAAGCTTTCTTT,CASSYGARNTEAFF
.,TRBJ2-5,TRBV7-9,.,TGTGCCAGCAGCCCAAAGGGGGGGAATGAGACCCAGTACTTC,CASSPKGGNETQYF
.,TRBJ2-7,TRBV20-1,.,TGCAGTGCCGAGGTTCGGGAGCAGTACTTC,CSAEVREQYF
.,TRBJ2-7,TRBV2,.,TGTGCCAGCAGTCCGACAGTTTACGAGCAGTACTTC,CASSPTVYEQYF
.,TRBJ1-1,TRBV6-5,few,TGTGCCAGCAGTTACTCAGGGCGTGGTGAAGCTTTCTTT,CASSYSGRGEAFF
.,TRBJ2-5,TRBV29-1,.,TGCAGCGTTACACAGGCCGACCAAGAGACCCAGTACTTC,CSVTQADQETQYF
TRBD1,TRBJ1-4,TRBV18,.,TGTGCCAGCTCACGAGGACAGGCGATCGCTGCTGGAAATGAAAAACTGTTTTTT,CASSRGQAIAAGNEKLFF
.,TRBJ2-5,TRBV27,.,TGTGCCAGCAGTTTACGACGGGGGGCCCGGGAGACCCAGTACTTC,CASSLRRGARETQYF
.,TRBJ1-3,TRBV6-4,.,TGTGCCAGCAGTGACTCGGGGACGACCGAAGGCAGAAACACCATATATTTT,CASSDSGTTEGRNTIYF
.,TRBJ2-2,TRBV18,few,TGTGCCAGCTCACCACCGTTACTCCTACAGGACACCGGGGAGCTGTTTTTT,CASSPPLLLQDTGELFF
.,TRBJ1-2,TRBV5-8,.,TGTGCCAGCAGCTTTTTCGCAGGTCGGGGTTCGAGGGGGTTCTATGGCTACACCTTC,CASSFFAGRGSRGFYGYTF
.,TRBJ1-1,TRBV19,.,TGTGCCAGTAGTATATCACAAAACGCAAGGGACACTGAAGCTTTCTTT,CASSISQNARDTEAFF
.,TRBJ1-2,TRBV7-6,.,TGTGCCAGCAGCCCCGACAGGACTCTTGGCTACACCTTC,CASSPDRTLGYTF
.,TRBJ2-1,TRBV11-1,.,TGTGCCAGCAGCTTCGGTGCTTGGCCTAACTACAATGAGCAGTTCTTC,CASSFGAWPNYNEQFF
.,TRBJ2-7,TRBV5-6,.,TGTGCCAGCAGCTTATTCGGCGGATACGAGCAGTACTTC,CASSLFGGYEQYF
.,TRBJ2-2,TRBV14,.,TGTGCCAGCAGCCAAGGATTGTCGTTTCTAAGGACCGGGGAGCTGTTTTTT,CASSQGLSFLRTGELFF
.,TRBJ1-1,TRBV27,.,TGTGCCAGCAGCCAAAGGGCATACGGGGCTTTCTTT,CASSQRAYGAFF
.,TRBJ1-4,TRBV5-1,.,TGCGCCAGCAGCTTGGCGGGGCTTAATGAAAAACTGTTTTTT,CASSLAGLNEKLFF
.,TRBJ2-7,TRBV2,.,TGTGCCAGCAGTCGACTAGTTACTTTGTACGAGCAGTACTTC,CASSRLVTLYEQYF
TRBD2,TRBJ2-7,TRBV7-2,once,TGTGCCAGCAGCTCAGCGGGGGGGCAAGCCTACGAGCAGTACTTC,CASSSAGGQAYEQYF
.,TRBJ1-1,TRBV19,.,TGTGCCAGTAGTTTGCGGGGTCCGGGTACTGAAGCTTTCTTT,CASSLRGPGTEAFF
TRBD2,TRBJ2-1,TRBV7-2,.,TGTGCCAGCAGCCGTGGGACTAGCGGAAGCAATGAGCAGTTCTTC,CASSRGTSGSNEQFF
.,TRBJ1-6,TRBV5-1,.,TGCGCCAGCAGCTTGGCCCCCCCGGATGACCTCCACTTT,CASSLAPPDDLHF
.,TRBJ1-6,TRBV14,.,TGTGCCAGCAGCTCTGAGGATTATTCACCCCTCCACTTT,CASSSEDYSPLHF
TRBD1,TRBJ1-6,TRBV27,once,TGTGCCAGCAGTCTCGAAGGGACAGCAAGCTCCTATAATTCACCCCTCCACTTT,CASSLEGTASSYNSPLHF
.,TRBJ1-1,TRBV30,.,TGTGCCTGGAGCTTCAGGGTTATGAACACTGAAGCTTTCTTT,CAWSFRVMNTEAFF
TRBD1,TRBJ2-7,TRBV7-9,.,TGTGCCAGCAGCCATTCGACAGGGGGGCTTAACGAGCAGTACTTC,CASSHSTGGLNEQYF
.,TRBJ2-2,TRBV7-2,.,TGTGCCAGCAGCTGGGGGCGGGGCACCGGGGAGCTGTTTTTT,CASSWGRGTGELFF
TRBD1,TRBJ2-7,TRBV7-9,.,TGTGCCAGCAGCCGAGGGACAGGGGACCACTCCTACGAGCAGTACTTC,CASSRGTGDHSYEQYF